The 15 T cell receptor beta chains below all came from one sample that was sequenced in a study of blood T cells in healthy people across ages. Through a sample-barcoded 5' primer and a J-beta primer mix, a second PCR was run for roughly 6 to 11 cycles. TCRdb itself ran the 5' RACE reads through MiXCR, one entry per CDR3 protein. The data show more than 700,000 distinct CDR3 sequences, less than 70% seen once. Sequencing used blood. The receptors shown here come from an elderly man in good health.

The chain recombines TRBV19 with TRBJ1-5; unclear D gene. Germline V gene sequence: CDR1 LNHDA, CDR2 SQIVND (reference sequence). CDR3 length: 16 amino acids. Deletions cut 7 bases from V and 0 bases from J, with 16 bases between. This chain's CDR3 is CASIIEDEYSNQPQHF. CDR3 sequence (DNA): TGTGCCAGTATCATTGAAGACGAATATAGCAATCAGCCCCAGCATTTT.

This clonotype has more than one count but fewer than ten. The rearrangement joins TRBV6-2 or TRBV6-3 to TRBJ2-1, with 7 bases identical to TRBD2. V lost 7 bases, J lost 8 bases, and 5 bases stayed unmatched. CDR1 and CDR2 (germline): MNHEY, SVGEGT. The CDR3 extends over 12 amino acids. The CDR3: CASTVAGDEQFF. CDR3 DNA: TGTGCCAGCACCGTAGCGGGCGATGAGCAGTTCTTC.

V usage is TRBV20-1 and J usage is TRBJ1-5; no reliable D call. V was shortened by 0 bases and J by 15 bases, with 12 bases between the two germline ends. The CDR3 sequence is 11 residues long. Germline V gene sequence: CDR1 DFQATT, CDR2 SNEGSKA (reference sequence). The CDR3 region is CSARESVSLHF. For the CDR3, the DNA is TGCAGTGCTAGAGAAAGCGTCAGCTTGCATTTT.

This clonotype appeared a few times. The rearrangement joins TRBV6-6 to TRBJ2-6; maybe TRBD2 (5 bases). This CDR3 is built from 16 residues. CDR1 is MNHNY and CDR2 is SVGAGI in the germline V gene (reference sequence). Trimming removed 0 bases from V and 4 bases from J, with 10 bases in between. As DNA, the CDR3 is TGTGCCAGCAGTTACTCGAACGGGGTCGGGGCCAACGTCCTGACTTTC. Protein sequence: CASSYSNGVGANVLTF.

Of note for this clonotype: The CDR3 end shows no conserved phenylalanine or tryptophan, and so a read error is likely. V usage is TRBV5-1 and J usage is TRBJ2-7; D is uncertain. CDR1 and CDR2 from the germline V gene are SGHRS and YFSETQ. Trimming cost V 4 bases and J 0 bases, with 11 bases left between them. The CDR3 is 14 amino acids. CDR3 nucleotide sequence: TGCGCCAGCAGCGTGGTCGCCAGCTCCTACGAGCAGTACCTC. The encoded protein is CASSVVASSYEQYL.

The rearrangement uses TRBV9 and TRBJ2-7, with 8 bases that match TRBD2. Germline CDR1 and CDR2: SGDLS and YYNGEE. The CDR3 runs to 15 residues. The J segment lost 0 bases and the V segment lost 3 bases, leaving 5 bases of the junction unmatched. The CDR3, as DNA: TGTGCCAGCAGCGGACGGGGGGGCGGCTCCTACGAGCAGTACTTC. Translated, it gives CASSGRGGGSYEQYF.

This sequence joins TRBV3-1 and TRBJ2-7; 14 nucleotides line up with TRBD2. The CDR3 length is 15 residues. Germline values: CDR1 LGHDT, CDR2 YNNKEL (reference sequence). After removal of 8 bases from V and 3 bases from J, the junction contained 6 bases not matched to a gene. This chain's CDR3 is CASGGLAGVLYEQYF. The DNA for the CDR3 is TGTGCCAGCGGGGGACTAGCGGGAGTTCTCTACGAGCAGTACTTC.

In its sample, this clonotype was seen a few times. This may arise from a read error, as a much more abundant clone is one base away. Here the CDR3 DNA reads TGCAGTGCGTGGACTAGCCACAGCGATGAGCAGTACTTC. As protein: CSAWTSHSDEQYF. The chain combines TRBV20-1 with TRBJ2-5; 8 bases agree with TRBD2. Unmatched junction bases numbered 14, after V lost 6 bases and J lost 11 bases. Germline assignment: CDR1 DFQATT and CDR2 SNEGSKA (reference sequence). This CDR3 contains 13 residues.

The chain links TRBV7-9 to TRBJ2-2; perhaps TRBD2 as D (5 bases). The germline V and J ends were trimmed by 2 bases and 3 bases, with 10 bases remaining between them. The CDR3 covers 15 residues. CDR1 SEHNR and CDR2 FQNEAQ come from the germline V gene (reference sequence). CDR3 DNA: TGTGCCAGCAGCTTATGGGGAGTTGACACCGGGGAGCTGTTTTTT. It is translated as CASSLWGVDTGELFF. The whole variable domain, remainder taken from reference TRBV7-9 and TRBJ2-2, is DTGVSQNPRHKITKRGQNVTFRCDPISEHNRLYWYRQTLGQGPEFLTYFQNEAQLEKSRLLSDRFSAERPKGSFSTLEIQRTEQGDSAMYLCASSLWGVDTGELFFGEGSRLTVL.

The V call is TRBV28, the J call TRBJ2-5; D not certain. V was cut by 5 bases and J by 11 bases, with 15 bases left in between. CDR1 and CDR2 from the germline V gene are MDHEN and SYDVKM. The CDR3 runs 12 residues. The CDR3 protein is CASSAQSGKQYF. The CDR3, as DNA: TGTGCCAGCAGTGCCCAGTCTGGTAAGCAGTACTTC.

The chain recombines TRBV18 with TRBJ1-2; D is ambiguous. V was trimmed by 5 bases and J by 8 bases, leaving 15 bases between them. CDR3 length: 13 amino acids. Germline CDR1 is KGHSH and CDR2 is LQKENI. CDR3 coding DNA: TGTGCCAGCTCAGGCCTAGGCGCTGGAGGCTACACCTTC. Amino acid sequence: CASSGLGAGGYTF.

In this sample, this clonotype turned up once. Given the absence of the conserved phenylalanine or tryptophan at the CDR3 end, a read error is likely. V is TRBV20-1 and J is TRBJ2-5; 8 nucleotides line up with TRBD1. With 0 bases clipped from V and 6 bases from J, the junction kept 12 bases outside the gene matches. This CDR3 has 16 residues. Germline V gene sequence: CDR1 DFQATT, CDR2 SNEGSKA (reference sequence). CDR3 in DNA: TGCAGTGCTAGAGAGGGCTGGGGAGACAGGGGAAAGACCCAGTACTGC. Protein sequence: CSAREGWGDRGKTQYC.

The gene calls are TRBV7-2 and TRBJ2-1, with 8 bases aligning to TRBD1. V shed 5 bases and J 9 bases; nucleotides not matched to a gene: 9. The germline CDR1 and CDR2 sequences are SGHTA and FQGNSA. The CDR3 is made up of 14 amino acids. The CDR3 reads CASSPGGAVGEQFF. The CDR3 DNA sequence: TGTGCCAGCAGCCCAGGGGGCGCAGTCGGTGAGCAGTTCTTC.

The sample holds a few counts of this clonotype. V usage is TRBV18 and J usage is TRBJ2-1, with 10 positions matching TRBD1. The J call may not be correct, given that the DNA end is closer to TRBJ2-7. CDR1 is KGHSH and CDR2 is LQKENI in the germline V gene. The CDR3 runs 15 residues. CDR3 sequence: CASSPPGQGYYEQYF. The CDR3 bases are TGTGCCAGCTCACCGCCGGGACAGGGGTACTACGAGCAGTACTTC.

This clonotype appeared a few times. The CDR3: CASSLRLAGGGETQYF. CDR3 DNA: TGTGCCAGCAGCCTCCGACTAGCGGGAGGAGGGGAGACCCAGTACTTC. The rearrangement joins TRBV3-1 to TRBJ2-5, with 13 bases that match TRBD2. V was clipped by 4 bases and J by 5 bases; unmatched bases: 7. CDR3 length: 16 residues. The germline gives CDR1 LGHDT, CDR2 YNNKEL (reference sequence).